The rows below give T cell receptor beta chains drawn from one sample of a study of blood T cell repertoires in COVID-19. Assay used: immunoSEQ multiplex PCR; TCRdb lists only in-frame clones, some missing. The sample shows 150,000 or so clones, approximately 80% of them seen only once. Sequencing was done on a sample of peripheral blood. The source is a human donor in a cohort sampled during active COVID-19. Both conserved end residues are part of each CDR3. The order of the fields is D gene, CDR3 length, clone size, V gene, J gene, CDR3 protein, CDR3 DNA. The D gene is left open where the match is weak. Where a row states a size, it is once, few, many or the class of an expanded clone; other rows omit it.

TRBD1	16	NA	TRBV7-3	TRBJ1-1	CASSHAGTGSVTEAFF	TGTGCCAGCAGCCACGCCGGGACAGGCTCTGTCACTGAAGCTTTCTTT
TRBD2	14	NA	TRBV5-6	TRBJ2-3	CASSSLAGEDTQYF	TGTGCCAGCAGTTCCCTAGCGGGAGAGGATACGCAGTATTTT
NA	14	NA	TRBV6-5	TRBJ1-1	CASTLGGVNTEAFF	TGTGCCAGCACCTTGGGAGGGGTGAACACTGAAGCTTTCTTT
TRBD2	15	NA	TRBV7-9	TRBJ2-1	CASSHWTSGTNEQFF	TGTGCCAGCAGCCACTGGACTAGCGGAACTAATGAGCAGTTCTTC
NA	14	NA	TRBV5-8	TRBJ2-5	CASSRDRTQETQYF	TGTGCCAGCAGCCGCGACAGGACCCAAGAGACCCAGTACTTC
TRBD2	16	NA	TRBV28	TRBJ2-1	CASSQVDGWEGLGQFF	TGTGCCAGCAGCCAAGTGGACGGGTGGGAGGGCCTCGGGCAGTTCTTC
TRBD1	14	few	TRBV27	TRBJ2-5	CARSRGTAQETQYF	TGTGCCAGAAGTAGGGGGACAGCCCAAGAGACCCAGTACTTC
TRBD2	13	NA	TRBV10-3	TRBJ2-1	CAISPAGGPEQFF	TGTGCCATCAGCCCAGCGGGAGGGCCTGAGCAGTTCTTC
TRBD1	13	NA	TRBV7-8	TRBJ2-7	CASSLTGGYEQYF	TGTGCCAGCAGCCTTACAGGGGGCTACGAGCAGTACTTC
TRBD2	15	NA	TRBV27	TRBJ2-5	CASSQSSSGREAQYF	TGTGCCAGCAGTCAAAGCTCCAGCGGGAGGGAAGCCCAGTACTTC
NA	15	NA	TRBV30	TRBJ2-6	CASSAGLSGANVLTF	TGTGCCTCCTCCGCGGGCCTCTCTGGGGCCAACGTCCTGACTTTC
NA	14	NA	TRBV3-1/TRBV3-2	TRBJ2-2	CATIQGGNTGELFF	TGTGCCACGATCCAGGGGGGTAACACCGGGGAGCTGTTTTTT
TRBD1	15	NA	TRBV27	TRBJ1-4	CASSFTGGWIEKLFF	TGTGCCAGCAGTTTTACAGGGGGATGGATTGAAAAACTGTTTTTT
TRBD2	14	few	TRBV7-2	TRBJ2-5	CASSGTSGVGTQYF	TGTGCCAGCAGCGGGACTAGTGGGGTCGGGACCCAGTACTTC
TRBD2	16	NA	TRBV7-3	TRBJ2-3	CASSSPTSGSTDTQYF	TGTGCCAGCAGCTCACCGACTAGCGGGAGCACAGATACGCAGTATTTT
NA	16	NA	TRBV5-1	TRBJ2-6	CASSLAGRSGANVLTF	TGCGCCAGCAGCTTGGCCGGTCGGTCTGGGGCCAACGTCCTGACTTTC
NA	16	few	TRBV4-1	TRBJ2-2	CASSGQRLEMTGELFF	TGCGCCAGCTCCGGCCAACGACTAGAAATGACCGGGGAGCTGTTTTTT
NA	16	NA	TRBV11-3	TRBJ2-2	CASSPWTGGDTGELFF	TGTGCCAGCAGCCCCTGGACAGGAGGGGACACCGGGGAGCTGTTTTTT
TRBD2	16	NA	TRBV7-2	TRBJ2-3	CASSPQSGISTDTQYF	TGTGCCAGCAGCCCACAAAGCGGGATAAGCACAGATACGCAGTATTTT
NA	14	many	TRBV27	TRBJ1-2	CATVAGRLNYGYTF	TGTGCCACCGTGGCAGGGAGGCTTAACTATGGCTACACCTTC
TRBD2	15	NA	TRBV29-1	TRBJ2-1	CSVEGWRLADNEQFF	TGCAGCGTCGAAGGGTGGAGACTAGCGGACAATGAGCAGTTCTTC
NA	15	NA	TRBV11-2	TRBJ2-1	CASSLEAPTHNEQFF	TGTGCCAGCAGCTTAGAAGCACCTACCCACAATGAGCAGTTCTTC
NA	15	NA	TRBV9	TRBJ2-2	CASSVVGSTPGELFF	TGTGCCAGCAGCGTAGTCGGGAGTACCCCCGGGGAGCTGTTTTTT
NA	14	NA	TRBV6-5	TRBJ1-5	CASNGRVGNQPQHF	TGTGCCAGCAACGGCAGGGTGGGCAATCAGCCCCAGCATTTT
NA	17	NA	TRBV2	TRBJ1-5	CASSAGVSGYSNQPQHF	TGTGCCAGCAGTGCGGGGGTCAGCGGTTATAGCAATCAGCCCCAGCATTTT
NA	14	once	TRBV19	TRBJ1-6	CASSIGRAQAPLHF	TGTGCCAGTAGTATAGGCCGGGCACAGGCACCCCTCCACTTT
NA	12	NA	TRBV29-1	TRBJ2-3	CSVGEGTDTQYF	TGCAGCGTTGGTGAGGGCACAGATACGCAGTATTTT
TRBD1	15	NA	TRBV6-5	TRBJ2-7	CASRGQGIVSYEQYF	TGTGCCAGCAGGGGACAGGGAATTGTTTCCTACGAGCAGTACTTC
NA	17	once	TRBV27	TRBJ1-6	CASSSRPGSSYNSPLHF	TGTGCCAGCAGTTCCAGGCCGGGGAGCTCCTATAATTCACCCCTCCACTTT
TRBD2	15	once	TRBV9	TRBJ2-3	CASSPQTSGTDTQYF	TGTGCCAGCAGCCCCCAGACTAGCGGGACAGATACGCAGTATTTT
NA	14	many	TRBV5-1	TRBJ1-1	CASRSGGLSSEAFF	TGCGCCAGCAGATCAGGAGGACTTTCCTCTGAAGCTTTCTTT
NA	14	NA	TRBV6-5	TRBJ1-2	CASSYSVTQDGYTF	TGTGCCAGCAGTTACTCGGTGACACAGGATGGCTACACCTTC
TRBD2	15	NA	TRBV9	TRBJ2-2	CASRAESGLAGELFF	TGTGCCAGCAGGGCTGAGAGCGGACTAGCCGGGGAGCTGTTTTTT
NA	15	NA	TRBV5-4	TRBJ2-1	CASSPPLARSDEQFF	TGTGCCAGCAGCCCCCCTCTAGCGAGGTCGGATGAGCAGTTCTTC
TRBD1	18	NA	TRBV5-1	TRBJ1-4	CASSERTGRDSTNEKLFF	TGCGCCAGCAGCGAAAGGACAGGGAGGGATTCAACTAATGAAAAACTGTTTTTT
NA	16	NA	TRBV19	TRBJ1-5	CASSTLPGSSNQPQHF	TGTGCCAGTAGCACCCTTCCCGGGTCAAGCAATCAGCCCCAGCATTTT